Following are 13 T cell receptor beta chains from one sample sequenced in a study of technical replicates of blood from a handful of donors. Only in-frame clones appear in the TCRdb table, and some are missing; sequencing was by immunoSEQ multiplex PCR. The sample holds approximately 70,000 clones, about 94% seen once. Sequencing was carried out using T cells isolated from PBMCs. These receptors were collected from a human donor in good health.

This chain links TRBV15 with TRBJ2-1, with 7 bases that match TRBD2. CDR3 size: 14 residues. The V and J ends lost 1 base and 9 bases, in that order; junction bases with no gene match: 6. From germline, CDR1 is LNHNV and CDR2 YYDKDF (reference sequence). The CDR3 reads CATSRVSSGSEQFF. The CDR3, as DNA: TGTGCCACCAGCAGAGTTTCTAGCGGAAGTGAGCAGTTCTTC. Based on the CDR3 plus reference TRBV15 and TRBJ2-1, the full variable domain is DAMVIQNPRYQVTQFGKPVTLSCSQTLNHNVMYWYQQKSSQAPKLLFHYYDKDFNNEADTPDNFQSRRPNTSFCFLDIRSPGLGDTAMYLCATSRVSSGSEQFFGPGTRLTVL.

This sequence joins TRBV5-5 and TRBJ2-7; 7 positions agree with TRBD2. V gave up 3 bases and J gave up 3 bases; unmatched junction bases: 15. The CDR3 runs 17 residues. CDR1 SGHKS and CDR2 YYEKEE come from the germline V gene (reference sequence). CDR3 sequence reads: CASSWLGSSGRRYEQYF. The CDR3 DNA reads as TGTGCCAGCAGCTGGTTGGGCTCTAGCGGTCGGCGCTACGAGCAGTACTTC.

In its sample, this clone was seen once. The rearrangement joins TRBV28 to TRBJ1-1, with TRBD1 matching over 9 bases. CDR1 is MDHEN, CDR2 SYDVKM, per germline. The CDR3 is 16 residues long. With 7 bases clipped from V and 5 bases from J, the junction kept 14 bases outside the gene matches. The CDR3, as DNA: TGTGCCAGCACCGCCCTCATTGGGACAGGGAAAACTGAAGCTTTCTTT. Amino acid sequence: CASTALIGTGKTEAFF.

This clone was counted once. The chain uses TRBV9 and TRBJ2-7; D may be TRBD1 (5 bases). The CDR3 runs to 14 residues. Per germline, CDR1 SGDLS and CDR2 YYNGEE. V gave up 4 bases and J gave up 4 bases, with 15 bases separating them. The CDR3 spells CASSSIGAEYEQYF. The CDR3 DNA reads TGTGCCAGCAGCTCCATAGGGGCCGAATACGAGCAGTACTTC.

The CDR3 loop is CASSEGSNSFYEQYF. In DNA form, the CDR3 reads TGCGCCAGCAGTGAGGGCAGCAACAGTTTCTACGAGCAGTACTTC. The genes are TRBV5-1 and TRBJ2-7, with a tentative D call TRBD2 (5 bases). The CDR3 loop spans 15 amino acids. CDR1 and CDR2 from the germline V gene are SGHRS and YFSETQ. Deletions cut 5 bases from V and 3 bases from J, with 18 bases between.

This clone is medium-sized within its sample. The chain combines TRBV19 with TRBJ1-2; no definite D call. This CDR3 has 13 amino acids. Per germline, CDR1 LNHDA and CDR2 SQIVND (reference sequence). Trimming pared 5 bases from V and 8 bases from J, leaving 15 bases between. CDR3 residues: CASSVTTKGGYTF. The CDR3 DNA is TGTGCCAGTAGTGTGACTACGAAAGGGGGCTACACCTTC.

The chain links TRBV7-8 to TRBJ2-1; TRBD2 matches at 12 bases. V lost 5 bases, J lost 5 bases, and 4 bases stayed unmatched. The germline V gene encodes CDR1 SGHVS and CDR2 FQNEAQ. This CDR3 has 15 amino acids. The CDR3 coding sequence is TGTGCCAGCAGCAGAAGACTAGCGGGAGACAATGAGCAGTTCTTC. Translating gives CASSRRLAGDNEQFF.

The sample holds one count of this clone. The chain combines TRBV28 with TRBJ2-7, with D perhaps matching TRBD1 (6 bases). This CDR3 spans 15 amino acids. Per the germline V gene, CDR1 is MDHEN and CDR2 is SYDVKM. Deletions cut 1 base from V and 4 bases from J, with 14 bases between. CDR3 sequence reads: CASSLSQSGAYEQYF. DNA for the CDR3: TGTGCCAGCAGTTTATCGCAATCAGGGGCGTACGAGCAGTACTTC.

This clone appeared a single time. V and J are TRBV18 and TRBJ2-1; 9 bases align to TRBD2. This CDR3 spans 17 amino acids. Germline loops: CDR1 KGHSH, CDR2 LQKENI. After removal of 2 bases from V and 0 bases from J, the junction contained 5 bases not matched to a gene. CDR3 sequence: CASSPVLTSGSYNEQFF. CDR3 sequence (DNA): TGTGCCAGCTCACCAGTTCTGACTAGCGGCTCCTACAATGAGCAGTTCTTC.

J is TRBJ2-2 and V is TRBV4-2, with D possibly being TRBD1 (5 bases). Germline V gives CDR1 LGHNA, CDR2 YNFKEQ. This CDR3 is built from 16 residues. Trimming left V 0 bases short and J 5 bases short, with 13 bases between. In nucleotides, the CDR3 is TGTGCCAGCAGCCAAGATAGACAGAGTATAACCGGGGAGCTGTTTTTT. Translating gives CASSQDRQSITGELFF.

This chain joins TRBV7-2 and TRBJ1-5; D is unclear. Trimming removed 1 base at V and 6 bases at J, with 7 bases between. Germline-derived CDR1 and CDR2 are SGHTA and FQGNSA. This CDR3 region has 13 residues. This chain's CDR3 is CASSLELLQPQHF. In nucleotides, the CDR3 is TGTGCCAGCAGCTTAGAACTCCTTCAGCCCCAGCATTTT.

This clone has a single count. The V and J genes are TRBV27 and TRBJ1-5; D remains unclear. Germline CDR1 is MNHEY and CDR2 is SMNVEV (reference sequence). The CDR3 sequence is 13 residues long. V was shortened by 8 bases and J by 0 bases, with 8 bases between the two germline ends. CDR3 coding DNA: TGTGCCAGCGGGCTTCTTAGCAATCAGCCCCAGCATTTT. Translation: CASGLLSNQPQHF.

The rearrangement joins TRBV25-1 to TRBJ2-1; D perhaps matches TRBD2 (6 bases). Germline lookup yields CDR1 MGHDK and CDR2 SYGVNS. The V and J ends lost 7 bases and 10 bases respectively, with 11 bases between them. The CDR3 extends over 11 amino acids. The CDR3 DNA reads TGTGCCAGCACATGGGCGGGGGAGCAGTTCTTC. As protein: CASTWAGEQFF.